A single T cell receptor (beta chain) is shown here with its context. This sample was included in a study of blood T cell repertoires in COVID-19. The overall study: Samples of COVID-19 (acute and convalescent) were obtained from the United States, Italy and Spain. The analysed material was cDNA or gDNA that came from T cells, B-cell-depleted T cells, or PBMCs.

This CDR3 has 17 residues. V lost 5 bases, J lost 0 bases, and 14 bases lay in between. Germline V gives CDR1 LNHDA, CDR2 SQIVND (reference sequence). Generated by immunoSEQ multiplex PCR, the TCRdb table keeps only in-frame clones and is missing some. The sample lists about 300,000 clones, roughly 90% occurring once. The TCR comes from a man between 18 and 29 years old who had recovered from COVID-19. The chain recombines TRBV19 with TRBJ1-6, with D perhaps matching TRBD1 (6 bases). The material sequenced was peripheral blood. CDR3 loop: CASSPTTGSSYNSPLHF. The CDR3 DNA is TGTGCCAGTAGTCCCACCACAGGGAGCTCCTATAATTCACCCCTCCACTTT.